This T cell receptor beta chain was observed in a study of cytomegalovirus exposure and HLA in healthy donors. Across the study: Of all 398 donors who were genotyped, roughly 81% belonged to the Caucasian-associated ancestry cluster. Study outcomes and limitations: A later analysis linked a missense variant in DCLRE1C to the trimming of TCR beta V and J genes.

The study ran its PCR with 60 Vbeta and 13 Jbeta primers. Clones were sequenced by immunoSEQ multiplex PCR, and TCRdb holds only the in-frame ones, with some missing. Of about 190,000 clones listed, 79% are singletons. The V gene's germline CDR1 is SGHRS and CDR2 YFSETQ. Trimming shortened V by 4 bases and J by 6 bases, and 19 bases separated the two germline ends. The CDR3 sequence is 15 residues long. With respect to this clone: The target antigen is unknown.

V and J are TRBV5-1 and TRBJ1-2, with TRBD1 as a possible D gene (6 bases). The receptor's source is a woman under 30 in good health and CMV-seronegative. The specimen was PBMCs. The CDR3 sequence: CASSLEGTRLDGYTF. CDR3 DNA sequence: TGCGCCAGCAGCCTGGAAGGGACAAGGTTAGATGGCTACACCTTC.